This TCR beta chain appears in the sequencing data of a study of blood T cell repertoires in COVID-19. Whole-study context: The United States, Italy and Spain were the sources of the acute and convalescent COVID-19 samples. The analysed material was cDNA or gDNA that came from T cells, B-cell-depleted T cells, or PBMCs.

Original data processing: From reference gene primer amplification, estimates of nucleated cell counts were derived. Assay used: immunoSEQ multiplex PCR; TCRdb lists only in-frame clones, some missing. V, J and clone size were drawn from that table, and D and trimming were deduced from the DNA. The sample has tens of thousands of clones; roughly 90% are singletons. This TCR derives from a man aged 50 to 60 with COVID-19, enrolled during active disease. The source material was peripheral blood.

CDR3 region: CASSLGWGGVMGNQPQHF. The CDR3 DNA reads as TGTGCCAGTAGTTTGGGCTGGGGGGGCGTTATGGGCAATCAGCCCCAGCATTTT. This chain joins TRBV19 and TRBJ1-5; D perhaps matches TRBD1 (6 bases). The CDR3 extends over 18 amino acids. Between the trimmed V and J ends, which lost 5 bases and 2 bases, there was a span of 22 bases. Germline V gene sequence: CDR1 LNHDA, CDR2 SQIVND (reference sequence).